The source of this T cell receptor (beta chain) is a study of T cells after posttransplantation cyclophosphamide. Busulfan-fludarabine conditioning, marrow transplant, and cyclophosphamide on days +3 and +4 were administered. Here immunoSEQ multiplex PCR was the method, and the copy in TCRdb shows in-frame clones only, minus some. The profile covers about 9,100 clones, none occurring a single time. Overall study results and limits: Skin or GI-infiltrating T cells shared few TRB sequences with blood. After PTCy, TRB diversity resembled that of CNI/methotrexate controls. Later blood repertoires were often dominated by clones from the donor CD8+ memory compartment.

This clone was counted only a few times. What it binds is not known. CDR1 is SGHNT and CDR2 is YYREEE in the germline V gene (reference sequence). The CDR3 is made up of 16 amino acids. The V gene lost 0 bases and the J gene lost 0 bases, with 7 bases spanning the gap. The rearrangement uses TRBV5-4 and TRBJ1-6, with D unresolved. The clonotype comes from a male patient between 50 and 60 years old who received an allogeneic stem cell transplant from a related donor and was CMV-positive. Some T cells may originate from the graft donor. The source material was PBMCs, sampled roughly 350 days after allogeneic stem cell transplant with posttransplant cyclophosphamide. DNA of the CDR3: TGTGCCAGCAGCTTGGTTTCAGGCTCCTATAATTCACCCCTCCACTTT. This encodes CASSLVSGSYNSPLHF.